Each of the 7 T cell receptor beta chains below was sequenced from the same sample in a study of control samples from healthy donors and cancer patients (TCRdb year 2020). The method was the immunoSEQ multiplex PCR assay. What TCRdb holds here is the immuneACCESS table cut down to in-frame rearrangements. Part of the clones is not present; checked against another copy, under half of the missing clones reflect an unresolved V gene, and the others are unexplained. For this sample the table gives 25,000 to 30,000 clones, of which just under 90% were detected only once. The ten largest make up roughly 1.5% of the sample. Sequencing was carried out using PBMCs. These receptors came from a woman aged 40-49 years with lung cancer.

The V call is TRBV7-8, the J call TRBJ1-1, with unresolved D. The V end lost 3 bases, the J end lost 5 bases, and 7 bases lay between the germline ends. CDR3 length: 12 amino acids. Germline assignment: CDR1 SGHVS and CDR2 FQNEAQ. In DNA, the CDR3 is TGTGCCAGCAGCTTTGCGGGGACTGAAGCTTTCTTT. It codes for CASSFAGTEAFF.

This chain links TRBV5-7 with TRBJ2-7, with 14 positions matching TRBD2. TRBV5-7 is annotated as an ORF whose role is uncertain. The junction had 6 bases not matched to a gene; V was cut back by 5 bases and J by 2 bases. This CDR3 has 16 residues. CDR3 nucleotides: TGTGCCAGCAGTCCCGGGACTAGCGGGGGACCCTACGAGCAGTACTTC. This gives the protein CASSPGTSGGPYEQYF.

J is TRBJ1-1 and V is TRBV2; the D gene is possibly TRBD1 (5 bases). CDR1 and CDR2 from the germline V gene are SNHLY and FYNNEI. Trimming shortened V by 6 bases and J by 5 bases, and 16 bases separated the two germline ends. This CDR3 contains 14 residues. DNA of the CDR3: TGTGCCAGCAGCCCCAGGGATCTGTTGACTGAAGCTTTCTTT. It encodes CASSPRDLLTEAFF.

This clone has just a few counts. The V gene is TRBV5-6, the J gene TRBJ2-7, with a possible D match to TRBD2 (6 bases). This CDR3 has 14 amino acids. V shed 0 bases and J shed 6 bases, with 13 bases lying between them. Germline V lookup: CDR1 SGHDT, CDR2 YYEEEE. The CDR3 protein is CASSLELAGSEQYF. In nucleotides, the CDR3 is TGTGCCAGCAGCTTGGAACTAGCAGGTTCCGAGCAGTACTTC.

The V gene is TRBV6-2 or TRBV6-3, the J gene TRBJ1-2; D is uncertain. V was clipped by 7 bases and J by 1 base, with 13 bases between them. CDR3 length equals 14 residues. Germline V CDR1 and CDR2: MNHEY, SVGEGT. CDR3 region: CASNPEGHNYGYTF. CDR3 nucleotide sequence: TGTGCCAGCAACCCAGAGGGCCATAACTATGGCTACACCTTC.

The rearrangement links TRBV11-1 to TRBJ2-1; TRBD1 is a possible D gene (5 bases). Per the germline V gene, CDR1 is SGHAT and CDR2 is FQDESV (reference sequence). CDR3 size: 14 residues. V lost 5 bases and J lost 5, with 13 bases in between. The CDR3 is CASSKIQENNEQFF. The CDR3 nucleotides read TGTGCCAGCAGCAAAATACAGGAGAACAATGAGCAGTTCTTC.

V is TRBV11-3 and J is TRBJ1-1; D possibly corresponds to TRBD1 (5 bases). The CDR3 covers 14 residues. V dropped 5 bases and J dropped 8 bases, with 18 bases sitting between them. CDR1 is SGHNT and CDR2 is YENEEA in the germline V gene. Here the CDR3 reads CASSLGVLIEEAFF. The CDR3 DNA is TGTGCCAGCAGCCTAGGGGTCCTAATAGAGGAAGCTTTCTTT.